These 31 T cell receptor beta chains came from one sample sequenced in a study of blood T cell repertoires in COVID-19. TCRdb's table, derived via immunoSEQ multiplex PCR, lists solely in-frame clones and lacks some. The profile shows about 25,000 clones, around nine tenths of them singletons. Sequenced material: peripheral blood. These receptors all stem from an older man with COVID-19, enrolled during active disease.

The rearrangement uses TRBV14 and TRBJ1-1; D is uncertain. CDR1 is SGHDN, CDR2 FVKESK, per germline. V was shortened by 0 bases and J by 3 bases, with 8 bases between the two germline ends. The CDR3 length is 14 residues. CDR3 sequence (DNA): TGTGCCAGCAGCCAAGAAAGTGACTACACTGAAGCTTTCTTT. This gives the protein CASSQESDYTEAFF.

The chain has TRBV2 and TRBJ2-1; 9 bases match TRBD2. The CDR3 contains 15 residues. With 10 bases clipped from V and 4 bases from J, the junction kept 11 bases outside the gene matches. Germline assignment: CDR1 SNHLY and CDR2 FYNNEI. The CDR3 coding sequence is TGTGCCACCGGATCCGCGGGAGGGAGGTACAATGAGCAGTTCTTC. It yields the protein CATGSAGGRYNEQFF. The full variable domain, with the rest looked up from reference TRBV2 and TRBJ2-1, is EPEVTQTPSHQVTQMGQEVILRCVPISNHLYFYWYRQILGQKVEFLVSFYNNEISEKSEIFDDQFSVERPDGSNFTLKIRSTKLEDSAMYFCATGSAGGRYNEQFFGPGTRLTVL.

The rearrangement uses TRBV7-2 and TRBJ2-7; D gene unclear. The CDR3 is 13 residues long. The germline V gene has CDR1 SGHTA and CDR2 FQGNSA. V lost 1 base and J 5 bases, leaving 9 bases between the germline ends. The CDR3 is CASSLGSYNEQYF. The CDR3 nucleotides are TGTGCCAGCAGCTTAGGTAGTTATAACGAGCAGTACTTC.

This sequence joins TRBV5-6 and TRBJ1-6, with 9 bases aligning to TRBD1. Germline V lookup: CDR1 SGHDT, CDR2 YYEEEE. Germline trimming cut 0 bases from V and 9 bases from J; bases unmatched to any gene: 7. This CDR3 comprises 16 residues. The CDR3 DNA sequence: TGTGCCAGCAGCTTGGTGGACAGGGGTAGGTTTTCACCCCTCCACTTT. It specifies CASSLVDRGRFSPLHF.

This clone was seen a few times. The CDR3 protein is CASSLVDSYNEQFF. CDR3 coding DNA: TGCGCCAGCAGCCTAGTGGACAGTTACAATGAGCAGTTCTTC. This rearrangement joins TRBV5-1 to TRBJ2-1; D perhaps matches TRBD1 (6 bases). CDR3 length: 14 amino acids. The V gene lost 4 bases and the J gene lost 4 bases, with 12 bases spanning the gap. CDR1 and CDR2 (germline): SGHRS, YFSETQ.

This clone has just one count. The chain is built from TRBV5-1 and TRBJ2-7; D is ambiguous. The V end was cut by 0 bases, the J end by 4 bases, with 8 bases between. Germline V CDR1 and CDR2: SGHRS, YFSETQ. CDR3 length equals 13 residues. CDR3 protein: CASSLVGSYEQYF. CDR3 in DNA: TGCGCCAGCAGCTTGGTTGGCAGTTACGAGCAGTACTTC.

The chain combines TRBV5-5 with TRBJ2-5, with D possibly matching TRBD1 (5 bases). The germline V gene encodes CDR1 SGHKS and CDR2 YYEKEE (reference sequence). The CDR3 is made up of 12 amino acids. V was cut by 7 bases and J by 4 bases, with 11 bases left in between. The CDR3 coding sequence is TGTGCCAGCCAGGGTTCGAGAGAGACCCAGTACTTC. Translation: CASQGSRETQYF.

The gene calls are TRBV5-6 and TRBJ2-1; 8 bases are shared with TRBD2. The trim removed 2 bases at V and 0 bases at J, leaving 4 bases unmatched. This CDR3 contains 16 residues. Looked up from germline, CDR1 is SGHDT and CDR2 is YYEEEE. The CDR3 DNA reads TGTGCCAGCAGCTTCCAGCGGGGGTACTCCTACAATGAGCAGTTCTTC. Translating gives CASSFQRGYSYNEQFF.

V gene TRBV6-2 or TRBV6-3 combines with J gene TRBJ2-1; D gene uncertain. V dropped 2 bases and J dropped 10 bases, with 6 bases sitting between them. This CDR3 comprises 11 residues. Germline-derived CDR1 and CDR2 are MNHEY and SVGEGT. CDR3 residues: CASSYVKEQFF. In DNA form, the CDR3 reads TGTGCCAGCAGTTACGTCAAAGAGCAGTTCTTC.

The gene calls are TRBV19 and TRBJ1-1, with a possible D match to TRBD1 (6 bases). The CDR3 is 17 amino acids. CDR1 LNHDA and CDR2 SQIVND come from the germline V gene (reference sequence). V was cut by 7 bases and J by 0 bases, with 21 bases left in between. The CDR3 here is CASNGDARTAVNTEAFF. DNA of the CDR3: TGTGCCAGTAATGGGGACGCTCGGACAGCGGTGAACACTGAAGCTTTCTTT.

This clone came up once. The chain combines TRBV7-2 with TRBJ2-7, with 10 bases fitting TRBD1. J lost 4 bases, V lost 0 bases, and 3 bases had no gene match. Germline CDR1 reads SGHTA; CDR2 reads FQGNSA. This CDR3 has 15 amino acids. This CDR3 reads CASSLARTGGYEQYF. CDR3 bases: TGTGCCAGCAGCTTAGCAAGGACAGGGGGGTACGAGCAGTACTTC.

This chain connects TRBV3-1 (or the pseudogene TRBV3-2) to TRBJ1-5; D gene uncertain. Trimming stripped 4 bases from V and 9 bases from J, with 22 bases between. This CDR3 has 16 residues. Germline V gene sequence: CDR1 LGHDT, CDR2 YNNKEL (reference sequence). The CDR3 DNA follows: TGTGCCAGCAGCCCCTCCCTCGGAGGGAGGAATTCGCCCCAGCATTTT. Its translation: CASSPSLGGRNSPQHF.

The V and J genes are TRBV7-9 and TRBJ1-6, with 7 bases identical to TRBD1. CDR1 is SEHNR, CDR2 FQNEAQ, per germline (reference sequence). The CDR3 is 14 amino acids. The V gene end was trimmed by 8 bases and the J gene end by 5 bases; junction bases not matched to a gene: 6. CDR3 loop: CASAGTVHNSPLHF. In nucleotides, the CDR3 is TGTGCCAGCGCCGGGACAGTTCATAATTCACCCCTCCACTTT.

The V gene is TRBV7-9, the J gene TRBJ2-5; D is possibly TRBD1 (6 bases). The CDR3 is 15 residues long. Germline loops: CDR1 SEHNR, CDR2 FQNEAQ (reference sequence). V lost 0 bases, J lost 5 bases, and 13 bases lay in between. This chain's CDR3 is CASSLAAQGWETQYF. CDR3 coding DNA: TGTGCCAGCAGCTTAGCCGCGCAGGGGTGGGAGACCCAGTACTTC.

The gene calls are TRBV27 and TRBJ2-1; perhaps TRBD1 as D (5 bases). Germline V lookup: CDR1 MNHEY, CDR2 SMNVEV (reference sequence). Trimming left V 7 bases short and J 0 bases short, with 13 bases between. There are 15 residues in the CDR3. CDR3 nucleotide sequence: TGTGCCAGCACCGAAGGGGTATCCTCCTACAATGAGCAGTTCTTC. Translation: CASTEGVSSYNEQFF.

This chain links TRBV27 with TRBJ1-1, with 8 bases identical to TRBD1. V was pared by 6 bases and J by 5 bases, with 8 bases of the junction left unmatched. The CDR3 runs to 14 residues. CDR1 is MNHEY and CDR2 is SMNVEV in the germline V gene (reference sequence). This CDR3 is CASSHHRGRTEAFF. The CDR3 DNA reads TGTGCCAGCAGCCATCACAGGGGGAGGACTGAAGCTTTCTTT.

The chain joins TRBV9 to TRBJ2-3; D possibly corresponds to TRBD2 (6 bases). V lost 4 bases and J 7 bases, leaving 19 bases between the germline ends. The CDR3 covers 15 residues. Germline CDR1 reads SGDLS; CDR2 reads YYNGEE. CDR3 sequence reads: CASSRRDGGLYTQYF. The CDR3 region has the DNA TGTGCCAGCAGCAGACGGGACGGGGGATTGTATACGCAGTATTTT.

This clone was seen just once. The J gene is TRBJ1-2, the V gene TRBV11-2; TRBD1 matches 10 bases. The CDR3 contains 15 residues. Looked up from germline, CDR1 is SGHAT and CDR2 is FQNNGV. J was trimmed by 3 bases and V by 5 bases; bases with no gene match: 6. In DNA form, the CDR3 reads TGTGCCAGCAGCCCCAGACAGGGGGCCTACTATGGCTACACCTTC. Translation: CASSPRQGAYYGYTF. The entire variable domain, with the rest obtained from reference TRBV11-2 and TRBJ1-2, is as follows: EAGVAQSPRYKIIEKRQSVAFWCNPISGHATLYWYQQILGQGPKLLIQFQNNGVVDDSQLPKDRFSAERLKGVDSTLKIQPAKLEDSAVYLCASSPRQGAYYGYTFGSGTRLTVV.

The chain links TRBV5-6 to TRBJ1-1, with TRBD1 as a possible D gene (5 bases). The germline CDR1 and CDR2 sequences are SGHDT and YYEEEE. The CDR3 is 15 amino acids. The ends were cut back, 5 bases at V and 3 bases at J, with 17 bases in the middle. CDR3 nucleotides: TGTGCCAGCAGACTTTTGGGGCGCGGGGACACTGAAGCTTTCTTT. This translates into CASRLLGRGDTEAFF.

V and J are TRBV5-1 and TRBJ2-7; tentative D call: TRBD1 (5 bases). This CDR3 is built from 13 residues. Per germline, CDR1 SGHRS and CDR2 YFSETQ. V lost 0 bases, J lost 3 bases, and 7 bases lay in between. DNA for the CDR3: TGCGCCAGCAGCTTGGCCAGGGACTACGAGCAGTACTTC. Encoded protein: CASSLARDYEQYF.

The gene calls are TRBV20-1 and TRBJ2-5; D remains unclear. The V end lost 3 bases, the J end lost 3 bases, and 11 bases lay between the germline ends. Germline V lookup: CDR1 DFQATT, CDR2 SNEGSKA (reference sequence). The CDR3 contains 13 residues. Written as DNA, the CDR3 is TGCAGTGCTAGTGGGTCCAGTAAAGAGACCCAGTACTTC. This codes for CSASGSSKETQYF.

The gene calls are TRBV6-2 or TRBV6-3 and TRBJ2-2; D unclear. Deletions cut 2 bases from V and 7 bases from J, with 11 bases between. CDR3 length: 14 amino acids. The V gene's germline CDR1 is MNHEY and CDR2 SVGEGT. CDR3 protein: CASSYTHSGGELFF. In DNA, the CDR3 is TGTGCCAGCAGTTACACCCACTCAGGCGGGGAGCTGTTTTTT.

The chain links TRBV30 to TRBJ2-7; D is perhaps TRBD2 (5 bases). CDR1 GTSNPN and CDR2 SVGIG come from the germline V gene (reference sequence). Trimming shortened V by 2 bases and J by 7 bases, and 12 bases separated the two germline ends. This CDR3 has 12 residues. The CDR3 loop reads CAWSRQSGEQYF. The CDR3 DNA reads TGTGCCTGGAGTCGCCAGTCGGGGGAGCAGTACTTC.

The chain employs TRBV5-1 and TRBJ1-1; 9 bases align to TRBD1. The V and J ends lost 4 bases and 5 bases, in that order; junction bases with no gene match: 12. CDR3 length equals 16 residues. The germline CDR1 and CDR2 sequences are SGHRS and YFSETQ. The DNA for the CDR3 is TGCGCCAGCAGCCCGGGGACAGGGAAGATGGGGACTGAAGCTTTCTTT. Its translation is CASSPGTGKMGTEAFF.

The rearrangement links TRBV4-2 to TRBJ1-2; 10 bases line up with TRBD1. The ends lost 4 bases at V and 6 bases at J; junction bases unmatched: 11. Germline V gives CDR1 LGHNA, CDR2 YNFKEQ. The length of the CDR3 is 16 residues. CDR3 protein: CASSLSRDRGIDGYTF. DNA of the CDR3: TGTGCCAGCAGCCTATCCCGGGACAGGGGAATCGATGGCTACACCTTC.

The chain recombines TRBV27 with TRBJ1-5; TRBD1 is a possible D gene (6 bases). Deletions cut 0 bases from V and 7 bases from J, with 13 bases between. This CDR3 is built from 15 residues. Germline lookup yields CDR1 MNHEY and CDR2 SMNVEV (reference sequence). CDR3 amino acids: CASSLSSGVGQPQHF. For the CDR3, the DNA is TGTGCCAGCAGTTTATCCTCAGGGGTCGGGCAGCCCCAGCATTTT.

In its sample, this clone was seen a few times. The chain is built from TRBV7-9 and TRBJ1-2; 8 bases are shared with TRBD1. The CDR3 totals 13 residues. After removal of 8 bases from V and 2 bases from J, the junction contained 4 bases not matched to a gene. Germline V gives CDR1 SEHNR, CDR2 FQNEAQ (reference sequence). CDR3 coding DNA: TGTGCCAGCGGCCCAGGGGGCAACTATGGCTACACCTTC. This encodes CASGPGGNYGYTF.

The chain joins TRBV5-6 to TRBJ1-5; a weak D match, TRBD1 (6 bases). V was cut by 1 base and J by 1 base, with 9 bases left in between. CDR3 length: 15 amino acids. Germline loops: CDR1 SGHDT, CDR2 YYEEEE. CDR3 DNA sequence: TGTGCCAGCAGCTTGCGGGGGGCGAGCAATCAGCCCCAGCATTTT. It encodes CASSLRGASNQPQHF.

V gene TRBV10-3 combines with J gene TRBJ1-4, with 8 positions matching TRBD1. Germline V gene lookup returns CDR1 ENHRY and CDR2 SYGVKD. The CDR3 covers 15 residues. V trimming: 10 bases; J trimming: 4 bases; junction bases outside the gene matches: 11. The CDR3 reads CATQQGVGYNEKLFF. The DNA of the CDR3 is TGTGCCACCCAACAGGGGGTGGGATATAATGAAAAACTGTTTTTT.

V and J are TRBV18 and TRBJ2-4, with TRBD1 identical over 7 bases. CDR3 size: 13 residues. V gave up 3 bases and J gave up 5 bases; unmatched junction bases: 1. The germline V gene has CDR1 KGHSH and CDR2 LQKENI. Written as DNA, the CDR3 is TGTGCCAGCTCACCGGGACAGCAAAACATTCAGTACTTC. Amino acids: CASSPGQQNIQYF.

The chain is built from TRBV25-1 and TRBJ1-3, with D possibly TRBD1 on 6 matching bases. This CDR3 spans 14 amino acids. In germline, CDR1 is MGHDK, CDR2 SYGVNS. Trimming left V 5 bases short and J 2 bases short, with 10 bases between. CDR3 region: CASSKQGTGNTIYF. CDR3 bases: TGTGCCAGCAGTAAACAGGGAACTGGAAACACCATATATTTT.